This T cell receptor beta chain was recorded in a study of blood T cell repertoires in COVID-19. About the study: Acute and convalescent COVID-19 specimens originated in the United States, Italy and Spain. In each case, the material was cDNA or gDNA derived from T cells, B-cell-depleted T cells, or PBMCs.

J lost 4 bases, V lost 2 bases, and 3 bases had no gene match. The CDR3 has 15 residues. Germline V lookup: CDR1 LGHNA, CDR2 YSLEER. Authors' data handling: Reference gene primer amplification gave estimated nucleated cell counts. Profiling relied on immunoSEQ multiplex PCR, and the TCRdb table lists in-frame clones only, not all of them. V and J calls and clone size follow that table, whereas D and trimming were derived from the DNA. The sample holds nearly 300,000 clones; roughly 80% are singletons and the top ten take about 1.6%. Patients from Seattle were sampled longitudinally, starting during active infection.

The TCR was taken from a human donor with COVID-19, enrolled during active disease. The donor label of this sample is uncertain. V is TRBV4-3 and J is TRBJ1-2; TRBD1 agrees at 11 bases. Sequenced input: peripheral blood. The CDR3 nucleotides read TGCGCCAGCAGCCAAAGGGGGACAGGGGGCTATGGCTACACCTTC. Amino acid sequence: CASSQRGTGGYGYTF.